These 25 T cell receptor beta chains were sequenced from one sample in a study of blood T cell repertoires in COVID-19. Assay: immunoSEQ multiplex PCR; the TCRdb copy retains only in-frame clones and omits some. The sample has 150,000 to 200,000 clones; around nine tenths are singletons. The specimen was peripheral blood. Receptors originate from a woman in her 70s with COVID-19, enrolled during active disease.

This rearrangement joins TRBV4-3 to TRBJ1-6; TRBD1 agrees at 8 bases. This CDR3 contains 17 residues. CDR1 LGHNA and CDR2 YSLEER come from the germline V gene. Trimming took 0 bases from V and 10 from J; bases not matched to a gene: 11. As DNA, the CDR3 is TGCGCCAGCAGCCAAGATCCTGATCAGGGGGCTGGGTCACCCCTCCACTTT. Protein: CASSQDPDQGAGSPLHF.

The gene calls are TRBV5-1 and TRBJ2-1; no clear D. Trimming pared 5 bases from V and 8 bases from J, leaving 17 bases between. CDR3 length: 14 amino acids. Germline V gene sequence: CDR1 SGHRS, CDR2 YFSETQ. The CDR3 coding sequence is TGCGCCAGCAGAACCGACTTGCCCCTCCATGAGCAGTTCTTC. Its protein product is CASRTDLPLHEQFF.

The chain carries TRBV3-1 (or the pseudogene TRBV3-2) and TRBJ2-5; the match to TRBD2 covers 12 bases. Germline V gene data show CDR1 as LGHDT and CDR2 as YNNKEL (reference sequence). V shed 3 bases, J shed 5 bases, and the junction held 4 bases outside the gene matches. CDR3 length: 15 residues. The DNA for the CDR3 is TGTGCCAGCAGCCAGGGACTAGCGGGCCACGAGACCCAGTACTTC. Protein sequence: CASSQGLAGHETQYF.

The genes are TRBV2 and TRBJ2-1, with unresolved D. The V end was cut by 2 bases, the J end by 7 bases, with 3 bases between. Germline V lookup: CDR1 SNHLY, CDR2 FYNNEI. The length of the CDR3 is 11 residues. The CDR3 spells CASSERNEQFF. DNA for the CDR3: TGTGCCAGCAGTGAACGGAATGAGCAGTTCTTC.

CDR3 amino acids: CASTSTGGIGYTF. The CDR3 coding sequence is TGTGCCAGCACCTCGACAGGGGGTATCGGCTACACCTTC. The rearrangement links TRBV6-1 to TRBJ1-2, with TRBD1 identical over 9 bases. The V gene end was trimmed by 7 bases and the J gene end by 8 bases; junction bases not matched to a gene: 8. The CDR3 spans 13 residues. Per the germline V gene, CDR1 is MNHNS and CDR2 is SASEGT.

CDR3 sequence (DNA): TGTGCCAGCAGCTGGCGACAGGACTACAATGAGCAGTTCTTC. Protein: CASSWRQDYNEQFF. The chain combines TRBV7-2 with TRBJ2-1, with D possibly TRBD1 on 6 matching bases. CDR1 and CDR2 (germline): SGHTA, FQGNSA. V was trimmed by 4 bases and J by 3 bases, leaving 10 bases between them. The CDR3 contains 14 residues.

The chain has TRBV19 and TRBJ1-5, with D perhaps TRBD1 (6 bases). The CDR3 is 13 residues long. V lost 6 bases and J 4 bases, leaving 10 bases between the germline ends. From germline, CDR1 is LNHDA and CDR2 SQIVND (reference sequence). The CDR3 bases are TGTGCCAGTAGCACACAGGGAAATCAGCCCCAGCATTTT. The encoded protein is CASSTQGNQPQHF.

The chain couples TRBV3-1 (or the pseudogene TRBV3-2) to TRBJ2-3, with D maybe TRBD1 (5 bases). Trimming took 8 bases from V and 4 from J, leaving 13 bases between them. The CDR3 is 13 amino acids. The germline gives CDR1 LGHDT, CDR2 YNNKEL (reference sequence). The CDR3 loop is CASGRAGPDTQYF. The DNA for the CDR3 is TGTGCCAGCGGTCGAGCAGGGCCAGATACGCAGTATTTT.

The V gene is TRBV11-1, the J gene TRBJ1-1; possibly TRBD1 for D (6 bases). Per the germline V gene, CDR1 is SGHAT and CDR2 is FQDESV (reference sequence). The CDR3 is made up of 14 amino acids. Trimming pared 4 bases from V and 10 bases from J, leaving 19 bases between. The CDR3 spells CASSSRGNEHGAFF. CDR3 in DNA: TGTGCCAGCAGCTCAAGGGGGAACGAGCACGGAGCTTTCTTT.

The J gene is TRBJ2-7, the V gene TRBV19, with 8 nucleotides matching TRBD1. The CDR3 totals 21 residues. Unmatched junction bases numbered 23, after V lost 3 bases and J lost 1 base. Germline values: CDR1 LNHDA, CDR2 SQIVND (reference sequence). The CDR3 DNA reads TGTGCCAGTAGTATTCAGTGGATATCAGGGGGCCTGGCAGGGCGATCCTACGAGCAGTACTTC. Its protein is CASSIQWISGGLAGRSYEQYF.

Regarding this clone: Other DNA sequences in the same sample also yield this CDR3. The chain joins TRBV18 to TRBJ2-7, with 8 positions matching TRBD1. The CDR3 extends over 13 amino acids. CDR1 KGHSH and CDR2 LQKENI come from the germline V gene. V shed 2 bases, J shed 4 bases, and the junction held 1 base outside the gene matches. The CDR3 loop reads CASSPGTGYEQYF. CDR3 in DNA: TGTGCCAGCTCACCAGGGACAGGATACGAGCAGTACTTC.

This rearrangement joins TRBV5-1 to TRBJ2-3; 8 bases match TRBD2. Germline values: CDR1 SGHRS, CDR2 YFSETQ. This CDR3 has 16 residues. The junction had 10 bases not matched to a gene; V was cut back by 4 bases and J by 3 bases. The CDR3 region has the DNA TGCGCCAGCAGCCCCGGACTAGCCTCCAAGACAGATACGCAGTATTTT. It yields the protein CASSPGLASKTDTQYF.

The chain has TRBV7-3 and TRBJ2-3; D is perhaps TRBD2 (6 bases). The CDR3 is made up of 13 amino acids. Germline V lookup: CDR1 SGHTA, CDR2 FQGTGA. The V end lost 0 bases, the J end lost 6 bases, and 7 bases lay between the germline ends. The CDR3 reads CASSLTLADTQYF. CDR3 coding DNA: TGTGCCAGCAGCTTAACTCTAGCGGATACGCAGTATTTT.

This clone has more than one count but fewer than ten. The gene calls are TRBV7-2 and TRBJ2-1, with 8 bases fitting TRBD1. The CDR3 has 16 amino acids. Losses at the gene ends were 3 bases for V and 1 base for J; bases not matched to a gene: 5. Germline-derived CDR1 and CDR2 are SGHTA and FQGNSA. Here the CDR3 DNA reads TGTGCCAGCAGCTTCTCCGGGACAGGATCCTACAATGAGCAGTTCTTC. It encodes CASSFSGTGSYNEQFF.

The chain links TRBV19 to TRBJ2-7; 11 bases agree with TRBD2. The CDR3 consists of 18 residues. Germline CDR1 reads LNHDA; CDR2 reads SQIVND (reference sequence). The ends lost 3 bases at V and 0 bases at J; junction bases unmatched: 10. The CDR3 DNA sequence: TGTGCCAGTAGTATTCATCCGGGACTAGCGGCCAACTCCTACGAGCAGTACTTC. Residues: CASSIHPGLAANSYEQYF.

This chain uses TRBV6-4 with TRBJ2-6; possible D gene TRBD1, 5 bases. Germline V gene sequence: CDR1 MRHNA, CDR2 SNTAGT. V was shortened by 4 bases and J by 0 bases, with 7 bases between the two germline ends. This CDR3 contains 15 residues. This CDR3 reads CASSADSSGANVLTF. For the CDR3, the DNA is TGTGCCAGCAGTGCCGACAGCTCTGGGGCCAACGTCCTGACTTTC.

This chain connects TRBV9 to TRBJ1-4; possible D gene TRBD1, 6 bases. Trimming pared 1 base from V and 5 bases from J, leaving 12 bases between. The CDR3 sequence is 15 residues long. From germline, CDR1 is SGDLS and CDR2 YYNGEE. The CDR3 DNA reads as TGTGCCAGCAGCGTAAGTGGCAGGGGAAATGAAAAACTGTTTTTT. It yields the protein CASSVSGRGNEKLFF.

This chain uses TRBV4-3 with TRBJ1-1; 7 bases match TRBD1. The CDR3 extends over 15 amino acids. From germline, CDR1 is LGHNA and CDR2 YSLEER. Trimming removed 1 base from V and 5 bases from J; junction bases left unmatched: 7. The CDR3 DNA sequence: TGCGCCAGCAGCCAAGTTCAGGGGGTTTTGACTGAAGCTTTCTTT. It encodes CASSQVQGVLTEAFF.

In regard to this clone: Other DNA sequences in this specimen translate into the identical CDR3. This rearrangement joins TRBV28 to TRBJ2-7; D is perhaps TRBD2 (6 bases). Germline CDR1 reads MDHEN; CDR2 reads SYDVKM. The V end was cut by 6 bases, the J end by 1 base, with 7 bases between. This CDR3 region has 12 residues. CDR3 protein: CASRTSSYEQYF. The CDR3 nucleotides are TGTGCCAGCAGGACTAGTTCCTACGAGCAGTACTTC. The whole variable domain, filled in from reference TRBV28 and TRBJ2-7, reads DVKVTQSSRYLVKRTGEKVFLECVQDMDHENMFWYRQDPGLGLRLIYFSYDVKMKEKGDIPEGYSVSREKKERFSLILESASTNQTSMYLCASRTSSYEQYFGPGTRLTVT.

This sequence joins TRBV5-1 and TRBJ2-1; the match to TRBD2 covers 14 bases. CDR1 and CDR2 from the germline V gene are SGHRS and YFSETQ. The CDR3 sequence is 16 residues long. V was clipped by 2 bases and J by 8 bases; unmatched bases: 6. The CDR3 coding sequence is TGCGCCAGCAGCTTCGGGACTAGCGGGAGTATATATGAGCAGTTCTTC. This sequence encodes CASSFGTSGSIYEQFF.

This clone was seen once. V and J are TRBV5-6 and TRBJ1-1; unclear D gene. Trimming left V 3 bases short and J 1 base short, with 10 bases between. The V gene's germline CDR1 is SGHDT and CDR2 YYEEEE. CDR3 length equals 14 residues. The CDR3 DNA reads TGTGCCAGCAGCTGGCGGCAGACGAACACTGAAGCTTTCTTT. Amino acid sequence: CASSWRQTNTEAFF.

The chain uses TRBV6-5 and TRBJ2-7; 11 bases are a match to TRBD2. Germline V gives CDR1 MNHEY, CDR2 SVGAGI. This CDR3 comprises 14 residues. Losses at the gene ends were 6 bases for V and 2 bases for J; bases not matched to a gene: 3. As DNA, the CDR3 is TGTGCCAGCAGGGAGACTAGCGGGGCCTACGAGCAGTACTTC. Its translation: CASRETSGAYEQYF.

This chain links TRBV6-5 with TRBJ2-7; 9 bases map to TRBD2. CDR1 and CDR2 (germline): MNHEY, SVGAGI. V shed 8 bases and J 4 bases; nucleotides not matched to a gene: 9. This CDR3 has 14 amino acids. The CDR3 DNA follows: TGTGCCAGCGGCCCAAGCGGGAGGACGTACGAGCAGTACTTC. Protein product: CASGPSGRTYEQYF.

This clone has only one observation. The chain links TRBV2 to TRBJ2-1; 13 bases line up with TRBD2. CDR3 length: 15 amino acids. Germline assignment: CDR1 SNHLY and CDR2 FYNNEI. V lost 6 bases and J lost 9; bases outside the gene matches: 8. CDR3 in DNA: TGTGCCAGCAGGGATCGGACTAGCGGGAGAAGTGAGCAGTTCTTC. This codes for CASRDRTSGRSEQFF.

The chain uses TRBV5-1 and TRBJ1-2, with D possibly TRBD1 on 5 matching bases. Germline loops: CDR1 SGHRS, CDR2 YFSETQ. Trimming took 0 bases from V and 14 from J, leaving 20 bases between them. This CDR3 region has 14 residues. In DNA form, the CDR3 reads TGCGCCAGCAGCTTGGTAGTCGGGGAGGGGTTGCGGACCTTC. It encodes CASSLVVGEGLRTF.